What follows is one TCR beta chain and its context. Its antigen is not identified. TCRdb fed the RT-PCR reads into MiXCR, producing one record per CDR3 protein. Of around 580,000 distinct CDR3 sequences in the sample, approximately 10% were seen once. Germline CDR1 is LGHDT and CDR2 is YNNKEL (reference sequence). V lost 1 base and J 2 bases, leaving 12 bases between the germline ends. This CDR3 has 15 amino acids. This sample stems from a study of response to subunit inactivated influenza vaccine. Study-wide findings and caveats: Seasonal influenza vaccination, on each occasion, was suggested by the authors to recruit few new T cells.

This clonotype was sampled from a man aged 50 or older who received an inactivated influenza vaccine. The rearrangement links TRBV3-1 to TRBJ2-7; D is undetermined. The sequencing used PBMCs from blood, collected on the day of vaccination. For the CDR3, the DNA is TGTGCCAGCAGCCAAGGGACGGTGAGAACCTACGAGCAGTACTTC. Translating it yields CASSQGTVRTYEQYF.